This TCR beta chain appears in the sequencing data of a study of untreated major depressive disorder. Comment on this clone: The target antigen is unknown.

TCRdb's copy holds only in-frame clones and misses some; the assay was immunoSEQ multiplex PCR. The sample records 20,000 to 25,000 clones, approximately 89% being singletons. The study, taken as a whole, reports: The sequencing tests were limited to three preselected Vbeta families. The small study sample limits how generally findings apply.

Sequences were obtained from CD4+ T cells from PBMCs. The TCR comes from a woman aged 40-49 years in good health.

The CDR3 reads CASSPIGANVLTF. CDR3 sequence (DNA): TGTGCCAGCAGCCCTATAGGGGCCAACGTCCTGACTTTC. The V gene is TRBV7-6, the J gene TRBJ2-6, with D unresolved. V lost 5 bases to trimming and J lost 4 bases, with 6 bases between them. Germline V gene lookup returns CDR1 SGHVS and CDR2 FNYEAQ. The CDR3 loop spans 13 amino acids.